Listed below are T cell receptor beta chains from one sample, sequenced in a study of T cell responses to AZD1222 COVID-19 vaccine. The table came from immunoSEQ multiplex PCR; TCRdb's copy has only in-frame clones and leaves some out. There are 130,000 to 150,000 clones in the sample; approximately 88% occur only once, and about 15% lies in the top ten. The specimen was peripheral blood, collected on day 0 of AZD1222 vaccination. These receptors originate from an adult in good health. Each CDR3 is given with its conserved first and last residue. Each record gives: V gene, D gene, J gene, CDR3 protein, CDR3 DNA. A D gene is named only where the DNA matches it firmly.

V gene: TRBV13; D gene: NA; J gene: TRBJ1-2; CDR3 protein: CASSLEWGSRRRDKQLGYTF; CDR3 DNA: TGTGCCAGCAGCTTAGAGTGGGGGTCTAGGCGGCGGGACAAGCAATTGGGCTACACCTTC
V gene: TRBV7-2; D gene: NA; J gene: TRBJ2-7; CDR3 protein: CASSTGYGYYEQYF; CDR3 DNA: TGTGCCAGCAGCACGGGCTACGGGTACTACGAGCAGTACTTC
V gene: TRBV12-3/TRBV12-4; D gene: TRBD1; J gene: TRBJ1-1; CDR3 protein: CASTPGGELEAFF; CDR3 DNA: TGTGCCAGCACTCCAGGGGGGGAGCTTGAAGCTTTCTTT
V gene: TRBV7-8; D gene: TRBD1; J gene: TRBJ1-2; CDR3 protein: CASSRQGAYGYTF; CDR3 DNA: TGTGCCAGCAGTCGACAGGGGGCTTATGGCTACACCTTC
V gene: TRBV3-1/TRBV3-2; D gene: TRBD1; J gene: TRBJ1-2; CDR3 protein: CASSQAPGTGPYGYTF; CDR3 DNA: TGTGCCAGCAGCCAAGCCCCCGGGACAGGGCCCTATGGCTACACCTTC
V gene: TRBV28; D gene: TRBD1; J gene: TRBJ2-1; CDR3 protein: CASSPTGGIYNEQFF; CDR3 DNA: TGTGCCAGCAGCCCCACAGGGGGGATTTACAATGAGCAGTTCTTC
V gene: TRBV5-1; D gene: NA; J gene: TRBJ1-1; CDR3 protein: CASSSQGRNTEAFF; CDR3 DNA: TGCGCCAGCAGCTCCCAGGGGAGGAACACTGAAGCTTTCTTT
V gene: TRBV2; D gene: NA; J gene: TRBJ1-2; CDR3 protein: CASRAGPKDYGYTF; CDR3 DNA: TGTGCCAGCAGGGCAGGGCCAAAGGACTATGGCTACACCTTC
V gene: TRBV7-2; D gene: NA; J gene: TRBJ1-6; CDR3 protein: CASSLPAGGSPLHF; CDR3 DNA: TGTGCCAGCAGCCTCCCCGCGGGAGGATCACCCCTCCACTTT
V gene: TRBV18; D gene: NA; J gene: TRBJ1-5; CDR3 protein: CASSPRRSSNQPQHF; CDR3 DNA: TGTGCCAGCTCACCGAGGCGGAGTAGCAATCAGCCCCAGCATTTT
V gene: TRBV18; D gene: TRBD1; J gene: TRBJ1-2; CDR3 protein: CASSPVITGGYGYTF; CDR3 DNA: TGTGCCAGCTCACCAGTAATAACAGGGGGCTATGGCTACACCTTC
V gene: TRBV3-1/TRBV3-2; D gene: NA; J gene: TRBJ2-1; CDR3 protein: CASSQDQASNEQFF; CDR3 DNA: TGTGCCAGCAGCCAAGATCAGGCTAGTAATGAGCAGTTCTTC
V gene: TRBV5-1; D gene: NA; J gene: TRBJ2-3; CDR3 protein: CASSPNTDTQYF; CDR3 DNA: TGCGCCAGCAGCCCCAACACAGATACGCAGTATTTT